The TCR beta chain under discussion was sequenced for a study of T cells in Graves' hyperthyroidism and ophthalmopathy. General observations from the study: The model predicted ophthalmopathy a median roughly six months before onset.

Trimming removed 7 bases from V and 6 bases from J; junction bases left unmatched: 10. CDR3 length equals 14 residues. Graves' hyperthyroidism showing no ophthalmopathy progression within 18 months was considered stable. TCR beta CDR3 regions were amplified from RNA transcripts. Primed by the HTBI set, a first-round RT-PCR was run on the TCR CDR3. TCRdb recomputed calls from the multiplex PCR reads with MiXCR, one row per CDR3 protein. This sample has roughly 380,000 distinct CDR3 sequences; under 20% occur once, and the top ten carry 3% to 4.5%. On this clonotype: Its antigen is unidentified.

Sequencing was done on a sample of blood. This TCR came from a woman aged 18-29 years with Graves' hyperthyroidism. This rearrangement joins TRBV12-3 or TRBV12-4 to TRBJ1-1; the match to TRBD1 covers 8 bases. The DNA of the CDR3 is TGTGCCAGCACCCCGGACAGGGCGTGGGCTGAAGCTTTCTTT. Residues: CASTPDRAWAEAFF.